Below are 13 T cell receptor beta chains sequenced from a single sample in a study of T cell responses to AZD1222 COVID-19 vaccine. The assay was immunoSEQ multiplex PCR, and TCRdb's table has in-frame clones only and misses some. This sample carries about 150,000 clones, under 95% of them seen once, and the ten largest clones take roughly 9%. The sample was peripheral blood, taken on day 0 of AZD1222 vaccination. The receptors were sampled from an adult in good health.

The chain's CDR3 is CASSHGAGQYF. The DNA of the CDR3 is TGTGCCAGCAGCCACGGGGCGGGGCAGTACTTC. The V gene is TRBV6-2 or TRBV6-3, the J gene TRBJ2-7; D is perhaps TRBD1 or TRBD2 (5 bases each). Germline-derived CDR1 and CDR2 are MNHEY and SVGEGT. V gave up 6 bases and J gave up 9 bases, with 12 bases separating them. CDR3 size: 11 residues.

The rearrangement joins TRBV24-1 to TRBJ2-5; 11 nucleotides agree with TRBD2. This CDR3 contains 15 residues. V lost 1 base, J lost 6 bases, and 3 bases stayed unmatched. CDR1 is KGHDR and CDR2 is SFDVKD in the germline V gene. The CDR3 DNA is TGTGCCACCAGTGATTTTACTAGCGGGGGTAAGACCCAGTACTTC. It is translated as CATSDFTSGGKTQYF.

The chain links TRBV15 to TRBJ1-5; no definite D call. With 8 bases removed from V and 3 bases from J, the gap between germline ends came to 17 bases. Looked up from germline, CDR1 is LNHNV and CDR2 is YYDKDF (reference sequence). This CDR3 is built from 15 residues. CDR3 in DNA: TGTGCCACCGCATCGGACCCGCCTAACAATCAGCCCCAGCATTTT. It translates to CATASDPPNNQPQHF.

V is TRBV9 and J is TRBJ1-2; tentatively, D is TRBD1 (6 bases). The CDR3 spans 15 residues. Germline V gene data show CDR1 as SGDLS and CDR2 as YYNGEE. V gave up 0 bases and J gave up 8 bases, with 17 bases separating them. The CDR3 DNA sequence: TGTGCCAGCAGCGTAGCTTCGGGGGCGGGGATCGGCTACACCTTC. The encoded protein is CASSVASGAGIGYTF.

CDR3 amino acids: CASSFLDYGYTF. Written as DNA, the CDR3 is TGTGCCAGCAGCTTTCTGGACTATGGCTACACCTTC. The gene calls are TRBV11-3 and TRBJ1-2; D is unclear. The CDR3 runs to 12 residues. Germline V gene lookup returns CDR1 SGHNT and CDR2 YENEEA. With 3 bases removed from V and 3 bases from J, the gap between germline ends came to 5 bases.

The chain joins TRBV6-5 to TRBJ1-1, with TRBD1 as a possible D gene (5 bases). From germline, CDR1 is MNHEY and CDR2 SVGAGI. V gave up 6 bases and J gave up 0 bases, with 11 bases separating them. This CDR3 spans 14 amino acids. The CDR3 protein is CASRGESMNTEAFF. In DNA form, the CDR3 reads TGTGCCAGCAGAGGGGAGTCCATGAACACTGAAGCTTTCTTT.

This clone turned up a few times. The chain employs TRBV30 and TRBJ2-7; the D gene is possibly TRBD1 (6 bases). CDR1 GTSNPN and CDR2 SVGIG come from the germline V gene (reference sequence). The CDR3 contains 14 residues. The V end was cut by 3 bases, the J end by 5 bases, with 17 bases between. The CDR3 DNA reads as TGTGCCTGGAGCGGGACATTAGTAGGCAACGAGCAGTACTTC. Translation gives CAWSGTLVGNEQYF.

The chain has TRBV7-9 and TRBJ1-4, with 9 bases fitting TRBD1. Germline V CDR1 and CDR2: SEHNR, FQNEAQ (reference sequence). CDR3 length: 14 amino acids. V was clipped by 6 bases and J by 5 bases; unmatched bases: 4. The CDR3 DNA reads TGTGCCAGCAGAATACAGGGGGCGAATGAAAAACTGTTTTTT. It encodes CASRIQGANEKLFF.

This rearrangement joins TRBV6-1 to TRBJ1-1; no definite D call. Trimming removed 2 bases from V and 4 bases from J, with 5 bases in between. Germline V gene sequence: CDR1 MNHNS, CDR2 SASEGT. The CDR3 has 12 amino acids. The DNA for the CDR3 is TGTGCCAGCAGTGAACAATTCACTGAAGCTTTCTTT. Protein sequence: CASSEQFTEAFF.

The J gene is TRBJ2-1, the V gene TRBV7-6, with D unresolved. Trimming left V 2 bases short and J 6 bases short, with 17 bases between. The CDR3 is 16 residues long. Germline CDR1 reads SGHVS; CDR2 reads FNYEAQ. CDR3: CASSLRLVKSGNEQFF. The DNA of the CDR3 is TGTGCCAGCAGCTTAAGACTCGTTAAAAGTGGCAATGAGCAGTTCTTC.

The chain combines TRBV29-1 with TRBJ1-2; 10 nucleotides line up with TRBD1. The CDR3 contains 13 residues. V dropped 7 bases and J dropped 3; count of bases not matched to a gene: 5. The germline CDR1 and CDR2 sequences are SQVTM and ANQGSEA. The CDR3 sequence is CSARTGGDYGYTF. CDR3 coding DNA: TGCAGCGCTCGGACAGGGGGAGACTATGGCTACACCTTC.

This clone was observed once. This chain connects TRBV5-1 to TRBJ2-3; 9 nucleotides align to TRBD1. Germline values: CDR1 SGHRS, CDR2 YFSETQ. CDR3 length: 16 residues. V was pared by 4 bases and J by 2 bases, with 8 bases of the junction left unmatched. CDR3 DNA: TGCGCCAGCAGCCATCACCGGGACAGGGACACAGATACGCAGTATTTT. As protein: CASSHHRDRDTDTQYF.

Worth noting for this clone: Lacking the conserved final phenylalanine or tryptophan, this CDR3 likely reflects a read error. It is unclear where the CDR3 begins or ends on the DNA, so no DNA is shown, and the CDR3 is as TCRdb lists it. This chain uses TRBV6-2 or TRBV6-3 with TRBJ1-1; the table's TRBD1 call for D was not verified on the DNA. CDR1 MNHEY and CDR2 SVGEGT come from the germline V gene. The CDR3 contains 11 residues when both ends are counted. The CDR3 here is CASSYSDRAKK.